This TCR beta chain was sequenced for a study of human T cells and chemical hapten exposure. Study-wide context: Patches with 0.01% DPC went on the upper back, and the tests were read at 6 days.

The junction had 12 bases not matched to a gene; V was cut back by 6 bases and J by 5 bases. Germline loops: CDR1 WNHNN, CDR2 SYGVQD (reference sequence). This CDR3 comprises 15 residues. The time point: pre-sensitization, week 0. Treatment specified: therapeutic diphenylcyclopropenone sensitization with weekly scalp DPC. This clonotype showed up many times. Authors' analysis steps: Sequenced samples showed a median of around 91,000 TCRs each, with counts running from around 25,000 to 690,000. In TCRdb, the RACE reads were re-called with MiXCR into one record per CDR3 protein. In this record, the V and J calls reflect TCRdb's handling and not the investigators' own analysis. Of more than 80,000 distinct CDR3 sequences listed, 10% to 14% are singletons.

The sequencing here drew on whole blood, taken in connection with sensitization to the hapten diphenylcyclopropenone (DPC). The receptor was isolated from a woman aged 60-70 years with alopecia areata. Some clones in this sample may be carry-over from other donors' samples. V is TRBV10-1 and J is TRBJ2-5; 7 bases agree with TRBD2. The CDR3 protein is CASSGLRAGMETQYF. The CDR3 bases are TGCGCCAGCAGCGGACTGAGAGCGGGGATGGAGACCCAGTACTTC.